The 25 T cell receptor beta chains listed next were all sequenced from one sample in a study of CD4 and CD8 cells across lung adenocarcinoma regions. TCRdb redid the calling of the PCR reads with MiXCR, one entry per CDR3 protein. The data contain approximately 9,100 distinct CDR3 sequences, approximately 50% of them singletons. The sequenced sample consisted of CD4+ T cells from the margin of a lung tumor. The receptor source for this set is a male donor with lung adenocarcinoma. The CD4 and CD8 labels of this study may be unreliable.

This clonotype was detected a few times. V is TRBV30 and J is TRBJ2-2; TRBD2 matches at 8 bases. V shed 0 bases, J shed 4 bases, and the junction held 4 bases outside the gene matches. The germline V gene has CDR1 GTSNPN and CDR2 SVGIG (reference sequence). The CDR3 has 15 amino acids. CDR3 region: CAWSVTSGGTGELFF. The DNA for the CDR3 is TGTGCCTGGAGTGTAACTAGCGGCGGCACCGGGGAGCTGTTTTTT.

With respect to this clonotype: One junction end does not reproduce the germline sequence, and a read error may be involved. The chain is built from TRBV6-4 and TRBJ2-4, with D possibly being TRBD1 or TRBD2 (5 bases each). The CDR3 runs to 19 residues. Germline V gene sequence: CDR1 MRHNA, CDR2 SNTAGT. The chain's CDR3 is CASSLTGATGLWAKNTQYF. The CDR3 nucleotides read TGTGCCAGCAGTCTCACGGGCGCTACGGGGCTGTGGGCCAAAAACACTCAGTACTTC.

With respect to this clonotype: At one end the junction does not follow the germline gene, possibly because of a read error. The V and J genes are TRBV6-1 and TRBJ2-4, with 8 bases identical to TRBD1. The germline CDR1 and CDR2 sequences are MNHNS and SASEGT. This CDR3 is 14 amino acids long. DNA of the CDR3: TGTGGCGGCAGGGGGCCGCGAGCCAAAAATATTCAGTACTTC. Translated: CGGRGPRAKNIQYF.

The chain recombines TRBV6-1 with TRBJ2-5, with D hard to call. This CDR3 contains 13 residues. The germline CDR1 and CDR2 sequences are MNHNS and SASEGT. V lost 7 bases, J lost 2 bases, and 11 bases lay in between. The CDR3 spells CASTRARQETQYF. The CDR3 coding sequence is TGTGCCAGCACCCGAGCGAGGCAAGAGACCCAGTACTTC.

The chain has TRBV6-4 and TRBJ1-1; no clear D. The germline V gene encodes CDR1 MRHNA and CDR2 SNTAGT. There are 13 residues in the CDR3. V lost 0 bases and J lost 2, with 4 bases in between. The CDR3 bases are TGTGCCAGCAGTGACTCTTCTAACACTGAAGCTTTCTTT. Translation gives CASSDSSNTEAFF.

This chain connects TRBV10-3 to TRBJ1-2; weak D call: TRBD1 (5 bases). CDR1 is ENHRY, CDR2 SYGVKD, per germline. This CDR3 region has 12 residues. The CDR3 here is CPQRGQGYGYTF. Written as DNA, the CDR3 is TGTCCCCAGAGGGGTCAGGGCTATGGCTACACCTTC.

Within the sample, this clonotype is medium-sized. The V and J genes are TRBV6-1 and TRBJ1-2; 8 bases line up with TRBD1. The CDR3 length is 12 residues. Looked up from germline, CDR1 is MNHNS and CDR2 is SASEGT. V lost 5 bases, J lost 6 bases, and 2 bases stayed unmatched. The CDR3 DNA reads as TGTGCCAGCAGTCCGACAGGGGATGGCTACACCTTC. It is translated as CASSPTGDGYTF.

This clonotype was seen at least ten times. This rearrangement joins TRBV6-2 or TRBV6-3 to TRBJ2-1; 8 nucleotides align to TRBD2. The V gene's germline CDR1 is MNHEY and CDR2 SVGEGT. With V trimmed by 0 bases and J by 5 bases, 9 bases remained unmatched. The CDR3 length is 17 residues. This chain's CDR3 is CASSYSIAAGDNNEQFF. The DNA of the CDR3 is TGTGCCAGCAGTTACTCGATAGCAGCGGGGGACAACAATGAGCAGTTCTTC.

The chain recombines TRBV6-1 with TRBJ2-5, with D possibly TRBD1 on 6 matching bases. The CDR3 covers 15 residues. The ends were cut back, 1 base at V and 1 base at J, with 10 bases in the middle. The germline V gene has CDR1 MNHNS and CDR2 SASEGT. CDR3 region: CASSEGSGAQETQYF. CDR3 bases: TGTGCCAGCAGTGAAGGGTCAGGGGCCCAAGAGACCCAGTACTTC.

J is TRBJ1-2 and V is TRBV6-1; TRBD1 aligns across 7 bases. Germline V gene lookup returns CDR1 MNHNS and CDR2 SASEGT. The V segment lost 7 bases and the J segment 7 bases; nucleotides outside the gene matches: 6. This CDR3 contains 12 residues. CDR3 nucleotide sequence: TGTGCCAGCACGCTGACAGGGATTGGCTACACCTTC. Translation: CASTLTGIGYTF.

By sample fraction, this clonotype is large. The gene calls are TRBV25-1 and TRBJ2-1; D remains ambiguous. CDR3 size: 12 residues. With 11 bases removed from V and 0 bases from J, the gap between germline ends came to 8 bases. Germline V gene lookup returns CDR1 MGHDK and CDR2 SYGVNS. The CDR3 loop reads CASRSSYNEQFF. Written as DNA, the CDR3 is TGTGCCTCTAGGAGCTCCTACAATGAGCAGTTCTTC. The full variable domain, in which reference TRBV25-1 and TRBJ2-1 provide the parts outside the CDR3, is EADIYQTPRYLVIGTGKKITLECSQTMGHDKMYWYQQDPGMELHLIHYSYGVNSTEKGDLSSESTVSRIRTEHFPLTLESARPSHTSQYLCASRSSYNEQFFGPGTRLTVL.

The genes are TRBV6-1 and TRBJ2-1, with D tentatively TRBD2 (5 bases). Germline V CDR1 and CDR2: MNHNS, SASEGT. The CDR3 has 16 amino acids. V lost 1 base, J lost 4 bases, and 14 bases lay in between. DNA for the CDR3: TGTGCCAGCAGTGAAGGGGCTAGCTTCCTATACAATGAGCAGTTCTTC. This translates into CASSEGASFLYNEQFF.

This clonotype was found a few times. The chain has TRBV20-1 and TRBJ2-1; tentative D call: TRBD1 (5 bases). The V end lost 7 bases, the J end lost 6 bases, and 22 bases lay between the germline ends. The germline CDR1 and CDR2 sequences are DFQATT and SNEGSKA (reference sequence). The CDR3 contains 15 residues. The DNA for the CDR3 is TGCAGTGACAGGATCCTAGGGGCTCCCAGCAATGAGCAGTTCTTC. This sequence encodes CSDRILGAPSNEQFF.

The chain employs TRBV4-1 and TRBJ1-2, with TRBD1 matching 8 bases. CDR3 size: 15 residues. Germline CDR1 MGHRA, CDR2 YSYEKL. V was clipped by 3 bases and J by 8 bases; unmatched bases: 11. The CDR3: CASSHLTGDTRGYTF. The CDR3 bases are TGCGCCAGCAGCCACCTGACAGGGGATACTCGGGGCTACACCTTC.

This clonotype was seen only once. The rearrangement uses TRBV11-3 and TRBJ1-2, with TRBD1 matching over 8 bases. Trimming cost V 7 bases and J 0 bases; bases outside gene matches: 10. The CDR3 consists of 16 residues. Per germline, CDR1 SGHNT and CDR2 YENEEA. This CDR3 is CASNGQGAGANYGYTF. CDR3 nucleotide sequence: TGTGCCAGCAACGGGCAGGGGGCAGGGGCTAACTATGGCTACACCTTC. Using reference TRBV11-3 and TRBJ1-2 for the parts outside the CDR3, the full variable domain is EAGVVQSPRYKIIEKKQPVAFWCNPISGHNTLYWYLQNLGQGPELLIRYENEEAVDDSQLPKDRFSAERLKGVDSTLKIQPAELGDSAVYLCASNGQGAGANYGYTFGSGTRLTVV.

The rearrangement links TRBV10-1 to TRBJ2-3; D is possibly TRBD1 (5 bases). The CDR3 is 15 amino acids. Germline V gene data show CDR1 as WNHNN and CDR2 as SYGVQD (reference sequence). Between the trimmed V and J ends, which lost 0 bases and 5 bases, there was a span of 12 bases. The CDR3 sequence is CASSESGRDIDTQYF. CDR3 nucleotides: TGCGCCAGCAGTGAGTCGGGCAGGGATATAGATACGCAGTATTTT.

CDR3 sequence (DNA): TGTGCCAGCAGCTTTCCCGGCTCGGGGGTGGATGAGCAGTTCTTC. Protein: CASSFPGSGVDEQFF. This chain joins TRBV7-2 and TRBJ2-7; possibly TRBD2 for D (6 bases). The tail of the sequence fits TRBJ2-1 better, so the J call may be wrong. Looked up from germline, CDR1 is SGHTA and CDR2 is FQGNSA. The CDR3 spans 15 residues.

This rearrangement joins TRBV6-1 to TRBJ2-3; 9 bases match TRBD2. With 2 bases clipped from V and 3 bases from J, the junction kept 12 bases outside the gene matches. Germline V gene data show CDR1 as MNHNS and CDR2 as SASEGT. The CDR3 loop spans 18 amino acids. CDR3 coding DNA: TGTGCCAGCAGTGAATATTTCGTCGGCGGGGGGGGTACAGATACGCAGTATTTT. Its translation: CASSEYFVGGGGTDTQYF.

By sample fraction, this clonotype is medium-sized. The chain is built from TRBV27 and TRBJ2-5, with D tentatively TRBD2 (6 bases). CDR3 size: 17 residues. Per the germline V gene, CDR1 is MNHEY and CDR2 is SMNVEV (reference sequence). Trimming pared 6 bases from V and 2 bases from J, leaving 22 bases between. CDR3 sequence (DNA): TGTGCCAGCAGATTCGGGGTCGGGGGTAGCGGTCAAGAGACCCAGTACTTC. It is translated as CASRFGVGGSGQETQYF.

The CDR3 here is CASSKQGIGYEQYF. In DNA, the CDR3 is TGTGCCAGCAGTAAACAGGGAATTGGGTACGAGCAGTACTTC. This chain joins TRBV6-1 and TRBJ2-7, with D maybe TRBD1 (6 bases). The CDR3 has 14 amino acids. Trimming pared 5 bases from V and 4 bases from J, leaving 15 bases between. The germline CDR1 and CDR2 sequences are MNHNS and SASEGT.

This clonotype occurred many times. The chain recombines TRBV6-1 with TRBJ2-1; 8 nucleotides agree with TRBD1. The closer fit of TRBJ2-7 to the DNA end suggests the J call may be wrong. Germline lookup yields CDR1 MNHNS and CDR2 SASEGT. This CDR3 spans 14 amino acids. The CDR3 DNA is TGTGCCAGCAGTCCCCGGACAGGGCCCTACGAGCAGTACTTC. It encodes CASSPRTGPYEQYF.

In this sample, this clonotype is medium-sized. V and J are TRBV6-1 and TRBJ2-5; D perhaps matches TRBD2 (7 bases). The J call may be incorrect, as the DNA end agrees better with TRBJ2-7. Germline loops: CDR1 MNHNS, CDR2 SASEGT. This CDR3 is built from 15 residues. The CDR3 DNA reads TGTGCCAGCACCGACGGGGCGGGGGCTCCCTACGAGCAGTACTTC. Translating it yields CASTDGAGAPYEQYF.

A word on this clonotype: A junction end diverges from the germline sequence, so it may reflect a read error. CDR3 loop: CAGRVGPGQNIQYF. CDR3 nucleotide sequence: TGTGCGGGGCGCGTGGGCCCGGGCCAAAACATCCAGTACTTC. The V call is TRBV7-2, the J call TRBJ2-4, with D perhaps matching TRBD1 (5 bases). The germline gives CDR1 SGHTA, CDR2 FQGNSA. This CDR3 contains 14 residues. Filled out from reference TRBV7-2 and TRBJ2-4, the complete variable domain reads GAGVSQSPSNKVTEKGKDVELRCDPISGHTALYWYRQSLGQGLEFLIYFQGNSAPDKSGLPSDRFSAERTGGSVSTLTIQRTQQEDSAVYLCAGRVGPGQNIQYFGAGTRLSVL.

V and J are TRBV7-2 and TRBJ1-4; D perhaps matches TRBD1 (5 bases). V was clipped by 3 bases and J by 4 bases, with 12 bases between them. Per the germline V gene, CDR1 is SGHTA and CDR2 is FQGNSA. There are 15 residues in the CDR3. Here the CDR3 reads CASSFSTALNEKLFF. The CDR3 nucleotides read TGTGCCAGCAGCTTCTCGACAGCGCTTAATGAAAAACTGTTTTTT.

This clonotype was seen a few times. The CDR3 loop is CASSLFGERIREQYF. CDR3 bases: TGTGCCAGCAGTTTATTTGGGGAAAGAATACGCGAGCAGTACTTC. This chain connects TRBV27 to TRBJ2-7; no clear D. Germline CDR1 reads MNHEY; CDR2 reads SMNVEV (reference sequence). There are 15 residues in the CDR3. V shed 1 base and J shed 6 bases, with 16 bases lying between them.